The 15 T cell receptor beta chains below all came from one sample that was sequenced in a study of T cell changes during pregnancy in multiple sclerosis. Using immunoSEQ multiplex PCR, the repertoire was profiled, and TCRdb retains in-frame clones only, with some absent. The sample shows 55,000 to 85,000 clones, roughly nine tenths of them seen only once. The specimen comprised peripheral blood, sampled in the third trimester of pregnancy. Every receptor here comes from a female donor with multiple sclerosis, enrolled in a pregnancy study.

This sequence joins TRBV27 and TRBJ1-5; perhaps TRBD1 as D (6 bases). V lost 5 bases to trimming and J lost 6 bases, with 11 bases between them. The germline CDR1 and CDR2 sequences are MNHEY and SMNVEV (reference sequence). The CDR3 is 13 residues long. CDR3 sequence: CASSIQGAQPQHF. In DNA form, the CDR3 reads TGTGCCAGCAGTATACAGGGAGCTCAGCCCCAGCATTTT.

The rearrangement uses TRBV5-4 and TRBJ2-1; 10 bases agree with TRBD1. V lost 0 bases to trimming and J lost 3 bases; unmatched junction nucleotides: 3. The CDR3 extends over 16 amino acids. In germline, CDR1 is SGHNT, CDR2 YYREEE (reference sequence). Written as DNA, the CDR3 is TGTGCCAGCAGCTTGGAATGGGACAGGGGCTACAATGAGCAGTTCTTC. It translates to CASSLEWDRGYNEQFF.

The J gene is TRBJ2-2, the V gene TRBV6-5; no reliable D call. Deletions cut 2 bases from V and 1 base from J, with 8 bases between. The CDR3 covers 15 residues. CDR1 MNHEY and CDR2 SVGAGI come from the germline V gene. CDR3 amino acids: CASSYRTENTGELFF. CDR3 DNA: TGTGCCAGCAGTTACCGAACAGAGAACACCGGGGAGCTGTTTTTT.

The chain recombines TRBV2 with TRBJ2-4, with D perhaps TRBD2 (6 bases). The CDR3 is made up of 11 amino acids. Trimming cost V 8 bases and J 6 bases, with 8 bases left between them. In germline, CDR1 is SNHLY, CDR2 FYNNEI. CDR3 DNA sequence: TGTGCCAGCGGAGGGTCAAACATTCAGTACTTC. Translation: CASGGSNIQYF.

This clone was recorded only once. In DNA form, the CDR3 reads TGTGCCAGTAGTATAGGGACTAGCGTCCGGTGGGATGAGCAGTTCTTC. It codes for CASSIGTSVRWDEQFF. V is TRBV19 and J is TRBJ2-1; TRBD2 agrees at 9 bases. The CDR3 contains 16 residues. Germline V gene lookup returns CDR1 LNHDA and CDR2 SQIVND (reference sequence). The V and J ends lost 1 base and 8 bases, in that order; junction bases with no gene match: 9.

This chain uses TRBV2 with TRBJ1-2; 7 bases align to TRBD1. The length of the CDR3 is 16 residues. Germline V gene data show CDR1 as SNHLY and CDR2 as FYNNEI. The V and J ends lost 8 bases and 1 base, in that order; junction bases with no gene match: 13. The CDR3 reads CASDLPKAGGNYGYTF. In DNA form, the CDR3 reads TGTGCCAGCGACCTCCCTAAGGCAGGGGGTAACTATGGCTACACCTTC.

This rearrangement joins TRBV2 to TRBJ2-5; D gene ambiguous. In germline, CDR1 is SNHLY, CDR2 FYNNEI. Trimming shortened V by 7 bases and J by 1 base, and 4 bases separated the two germline ends. This CDR3 is built from 11 residues. For the CDR3, the DNA is TGTGCCAGCAACTTCCAAGAGACCCAGTACTTC. Translation: CASNFQETQYF. Combining the CDR3 with reference TRBV2 and TRBJ2-5 gives the whole variable domain EPEVTQTPSHQVTQMGQEVILRCVPISNHLYFYWYRQILGQKVEFLVSFYNNEISEKSEIFDDQFSVERPDGSNFTLKIRSTKLEDSAMYFCASNFQETQYFGPGTRLLVL.

The chain has TRBV29-1 and TRBJ2-7; tentatively, D is TRBD2 (5 bases). CDR1 and CDR2 (germline): SQVTM, ANQGSEA. This CDR3 has 13 residues. The V and J ends lost 2 bases and 0 bases respectively, with 8 bases between them. CDR3 coding DNA: TGCAGCGTTGAATCGAGGGTCTCCTACGAGCAGTACTTC. Translated: CSVESRVSYEQYF.

CDR3 protein: CASSEIGIGQGGSEAFF. The CDR3 DNA sequence: TGTGCCAGCAGTGAAATAGGGATCGGACAGGGGGGGTCTGAAGCTTTCTTT. The V gene is TRBV2, the J gene TRBJ1-1, with 10 bases identical to TRBD1. CDR1 is SNHLY and CDR2 is FYNNEI in the germline V gene. V trimming: 2 bases; J trimming: 6 bases; junction bases outside the gene matches: 12. CDR3 length: 17 amino acids.

The chain is built from TRBV7-2 and TRBJ1-2; 7 bases agree with TRBD1. This CDR3 has 13 residues. With V trimmed by 5 bases and J by 4 bases, 4 bases remained unmatched. Germline CDR1 and CDR2: SGHTA and FQGNSA. CDR3 coding DNA: TGTGCCAGCAGCCCCGACAGGGCCTATGGCTACACCTTC. Translating it yields CASSPDRAYGYTF.

The chain recombines TRBV29-1 with TRBJ1-4; D unclear. Germline CDR1 SQVTM, CDR2 ANQGSEA. The CDR3 runs 12 residues. Trimming removed 4 bases from V and 5 bases from J, with 8 bases in between. The chain's CDR3 is CSVAGVNEKLFF. The CDR3 DNA reads TGCAGCGTTGCCGGGGTAAATGAAAAACTGTTTTTT.

This rearrangement joins TRBV5-1 to TRBJ2-7; 7 nucleotides align to TRBD1. The CDR3 runs to 14 residues. Germline CDR1 SGHRS, CDR2 YFSETQ. J lost 3 bases, V lost 1 base, and 4 bases had no gene match. CDR3 coding DNA: TGCGCCAGCAGCTTGAGTCAGGGGGACTACGAGCAGTACTTC. This encodes CASSLSQGDYEQYF.

J is TRBJ2-7 and V is TRBV4-1; 9 bases are shared with TRBD2. The CDR3 consists of 15 residues. Germline assignment: CDR1 MGHRA and CDR2 YSYEKL. The J segment lost 1 base and the V segment lost 6 bases, leaving 7 bases of the junction unmatched. The CDR3 DNA is TGCGCCAGCAGGGTTGCGGGGGGGAGTTCCTACGAGCAGTACTTC. It yields the protein CASRVAGGSSYEQYF.

V gene TRBV18 combines with J gene TRBJ2-7; D is perhaps TRBD1 (5 bases). Trimming shortened V by 2 bases and J by 3 bases, and 8 bases separated the two germline ends. The CDR3 totals 13 residues. Germline V gene data show CDR1 as KGHSH and CDR2 as LQKENI. The CDR3, as DNA: TGTGCCAGCTCACCAGCCCAGGGCTACGAGCAGTACTTC. Amino acids: CASSPAQGYEQYF.

This sequence joins TRBV4-2 and TRBJ1-2; D may be TRBD1 (6 bases). V lost 6 bases to trimming and J lost 1 base, with 12 bases between them. CDR3 length equals 14 residues. Germline-derived CDR1 and CDR2 are LGHNA and YNFKEQ. DNA of the CDR3: TGTGCCAGCAGGACAGGCCCAGATAACTATGGCTACACCTTC. Translation: CASRTGPDNYGYTF.